The rows below give T cell receptor beta chains drawn from one sample of a study of blood T cells in healthy people across ages. TCRdb reprocessed the 5' RACE reads with MiXCR, giving one entry per CDR3 protein. The table lists approximately 2,000,000 distinct CDR3 sequences, approximately 39% of them singletons. The sample taken for sequencing was blood. The receptors were gathered from a human donor in good health. Each CDR3 is given with its conserved first and last residue. A D gene is named only where the DNA matches it firmly. Not all rows give a size; the values are once, few, many and, for expanded clones, a class.

few	NA	TRBV15	TRBJ1-1	TGTGCCACCAGCAGAGATATCTTGGGGGCAGCAAAGAACACTGAAGCTTTCTTT	CATSRDILGAAKNTEAFF
NA	TRBD1	TRBV12-3/TRBV12-4	TRBJ2-3	TGTGCCAGCAGCACCCGGGACAGGGTGATAGCGGATACGCAGTATTTT	CASSTRDRVIADTQYF
few	NA	TRBV11-3	TRBJ1-2	TGTGCCAGCAGCCCAGGAGGAGGGTCCTATGGCTGCACCTTC	CASSPGGGSYGCTF
NA	TRBD2	TRBV5-1	TRBJ2-3	TGCGCCAGCAGCTCGGCACTAGCGGGGGGCGGTACAGATACGCAGTATTTT	CASSSALAGGGTDTQYF
NA	NA	TRBV29-1	TRBJ2-1	TGCAGCGTTGTCAGGTACCAAGAGACCCAGTTCTTC	CSVVRYQETQFF
few	NA	TRBV7-9	TRBJ2-6	TGTGCCAGCAGCTCCATACAGGGCTACTCTGGGGCCAACGTCCTGACTTTC	CASSSIQGYSGANVLTF
NA	TRBD1	TRBV12-3/TRBV12-4	TRBJ1-5	TGTGCCAGCAGTTTTGGGACAGGGGCTAATCAGCCCCAGCATTTT	CASSFGTGANQPQHF
NA	NA	TRBV7-9	TRBJ2-5	TGTGCCAGCAGCTTAAGCAGCGAACTAGAGACCCAGTACTTC	CASSLSSELETQYF
many	TRBD2	TRBV29-1	TRBJ2-7	TGCAGCGTTGAAGAGTCGCCCCTCGGGGGACTATCCTACGAGCAGTACTTC	CSVEESPLGGLSYEQYF
NA	NA	TRBV21-1	TRBJ2-3	TGTGCCAACAGCAAAGGGTACCTTCGGGCAGGGGGACCAGATACGCAGTATTTT	CANSKGYLRAGGPDTQYF
few	TRBD1	TRBV12-3/TRBV12-4	TRBJ1-2	TGTGCCAGCACGAAAGGGGGGACAGGGGGCGAAAGTGGCGGCTACACCTTC	CASTKGGTGGESGGYTF
few	NA	TRBV7-2	TRBJ2-4	TGTGCCAGCAGCTTCGTTGGGTTGCTGTACTTC	CASSFVGLLYF
NA	TRBD1	TRBV20-1	TRBJ1-2	TGCAGTGCTAGCCTTACAGGGGAGTATGGCTACACCTTC	CSASLTGEYGYTF
few	NA	TRBV7-6	TRBJ1-1	TGTGCCAGCAGCTTAGGGTTCGTAAGATACACTGAAGCTTTCTTT	CASSLGFVRYTEAFF
NA	NA	TRBV12-3/TRBV12-4	TRBJ2-7	TGTGCCAGCAGTTCCGGACGGTTCTCCTACGAGCAGTACTTC	CASSSGRFSYEQYF
NA	TRBD1	TRBV7-2	TRBJ1-6	TGTGCCAGCAGCTTAAAAGGGGGCAAAGATAATTCACCCCTCCACTTT	CASSLKGGKDNSPLHF
NA	TRBD1	TRBV5-6	TRBJ2-7	TGTGCCAGCAGCAGACCCTCTCCGGGACAGGTGGACGAGCAGTACTTC	CASSRPSPGQVDEQYF
NA	TRBD1	TRBV6-6	TRBJ1-5	TGTGCCAGCGCCGGAGGCAGGGGGGTTCAGCCCCAGCATTTT	CASAGGRGVQPQHF
NA	TRBD2	TRBV12-3/TRBV12-4	TRBJ2-2	TGTGCCAGCAGTCCCGAAGCGGGGGATCTTCGGTTTTTCACCGGGGAGCTGTTTTTT	CASSPEAGDLRFFTGELFF
NA	NA	TRBV6-5	TRBJ2-5	TGTGCCAGCAGTTACTCGTTGCCGGGGACCCAGTACTTC	CASSYSLPGTQYF
many	TRBD2	TRBV27	TRBJ2-7	TGTGCCAGCACCCGGACTAGCGGGGGCCCCGTACGAGGGGAGCAGTACTTC	CASTRTSGGPVRGEQYF
NA	TRBD2	TRBV11-3	TRBJ2-7	TGTGCCAGCAGCTCCACGACTAGCGGGGCATACGAGCAGTACTTC	CASSSTTSGAYEQYF
NA	NA	TRBV19	TRBJ1-2	TGTGCCACCGAGGCGGGGGGAGTCTTCCCATATGGCTACACCTTC	CATEAGGVFPYGYTF
NA	NA	TRBV9	TRBJ1-2	TGTGCCAGCAGGGACTTTAGGGATGACTACACCTTC	CASRDFRDDYTF
NA	NA	TRBV20-1	TRBJ1-1	TGCAGTGCTACCGACGGAACTGAAGCTTTCTTT	CSATDGTEAFF
NA	NA	TRBV12-3/TRBV12-4	TRBJ1-5	TGTGCCAGCAGTTTCGGGAACGTCGGGCGGCATTTT	CASSFGNVGRHF
few	TRBD1	TRBV5-1	TRBJ2-7	TGCGCCAGCAGCTTGGACGACAGGGTCGGGGTCGACGAGCAGTACTTC	CASSLDDRVGVDEQYF
NA	TRBD1	TRBV20-1	TRBJ1-5	TGCAGTGCCCACCAGGGGGGGGCTGGTGATCAGCCCCAGCATTTT	CSAHQGGAGDQPQHF
few	NA	TRBV7-2	TRBJ2-1	TGTGCCAGCAGCCAGCAGAGAAATGAGCGGTTCTTC	CASSQQRNERFF
NA	NA	TRBV27	TRBJ2-7	TGTGCCAGCAGTTTATCCGGACAGACAAACTACGAGCAGTACTTC	CASSLSGQTNYEQYF
once	TRBD1	TRBV20-1	TRBJ1-5	TGCAGTGCTAGACGTGATGACAGGGTATATCAGCCCCAGCATTTT	CSARRDDRVYQPQHF
NA	TRBD1	TRBV5-1	TRBJ1-1	TGCGCCAGCAGCTCCGACAGGGTACTCATGAACACTGAAGCTTTCTTT	CASSSDRVLMNTEAFF
NA	NA	TRBV2	TRBJ2-3	TGTGCCAGCAGTGTCATATATACGCAGTATTTT	CASSVIYTQYF
few	NA	TRBV6-5	TRBJ1-2	TGTGCCAGCAGTCCCTCCGCGGGGGGGAATGGCTACACCTTC	CASSPSAGGNGYTF
few	NA	TRBV7-9	TRBJ1-6	TGTGCCAGCAGCTCGGGATCCGATTATTCACCCCTCCACTTT	CASSSGSDYSPLHF
few	NA	TRBV6-1	TRBJ2-2	TGTGCCAGCAGTGAATTTTATTCGGGCAACACGAACACCGGGGAGCTGTTTTTT	CASSEFYSGNTNTGELFF
NA	NA	TRBV6-5	TRBJ1-1	TGTGCCAGCAGTTTAGGAACAGGGCGGTACACTGAAGCTTTCTTT	CASSLGTGRYTEAFF
few	TRBD1	TRBV6-1	TRBJ1-2	TGTGCCAGCAGACGACAGGGAAGTGACTATGGCTACACCTTC	CASRRQGSDYGYTF
NA	TRBD1	TRBV4-1	TRBJ1-5	TGCGCCAGCAGCCATACTCCGGGACAGGGGTTTCTAGGTCAGCCCCAGCATTTT	CASSHTPGQGFLGQPQHF
NA	NA	TRBV4-3	TRBJ1-2	TGCGCCAGCAGCCAAGATTATCGCGGGCGGCACTATGGCTACACCTTC	CASSQDYRGRHYGYTF
few	NA	TRBV4-1	TRBJ1-1	TGCGCCAGCACCCGTTACGGGAAGGACACTGAAGCTTTCTTT	CASTRYGKDTEAFF
NA	NA	TRBV12-3/TRBV12-4	TRBJ2-2	TGTGCCAGCAGCCTAACTCCAGGGGTCGGGGAGCTGTTTTTT	CASSLTPGVGELFF
few	NA	TRBV6-2/TRBV6-3	TRBJ1-1	TGTGCCAGCAGGATACTTATGAACACTGAAGCTTTCTTT	CASRILMNTEAFF
NA	TRBD1	TRBV29-1	TRBJ1-4	TGCAGCGTTGAGGACAGGGGCAGCAGTGAAAAACTGTTTTTT	CSVEDRGSSEKLFF
many	NA	TRBV7-2	TRBJ2-3	TGTGCCAGCAGTTTAATTCTCGATACGCAGTATTTT	CASSLILDTQYF
NA	NA	TRBV7-9	TRBJ1-5	TGTGCCAGCAGCGGGGGGGGACCCAATCAGCCCCAGCATTTT	CASSGGGPNQPQHF
NA	TRBD1	TRBV14	TRBJ2-1	TGTGCCAGCGGCGCATTGGGACAGGGCAATGAGCAGTTCTTC	CASGALGQGNEQFF
NA	NA	TRBV6-6	TRBJ2-3	TGTGCCAGCAGTTACTCCGCGCTGACAGATACGCAGTATTTT	CASSYSALTDTQYF
few	TRBD2	TRBV29-1	TRBJ2-1	TGCAGCGTTCTTGGGCTAGCGGGGCTAAATGAGCAGTTCTTC	CSVLGLAGLNEQFF
NA	NA	TRBV11-3	TRBJ2-5	TGTGCCAGCAGCTCCCGTCTTCAGGGGACCCAGTACTTC	CASSSRLQGTQYF
few	TRBD1	TRBV7-3	TRBJ1-2	TGTGCCAGCAGCTTAGGTCTCAGGGGGAATGGCTACACCTTC	CASSLGLRGNGYTF